The rows below give T cell receptor beta chains drawn from one sample of a study of T cells after yellow fever vaccination. MiXCR, applied by TCRdb to the 5' RACE reads, yields one record per CDR3 protein. The sample gives over 200,000 distinct CDR3 sequences, approximately 6.8% of which show up once; roughly 1% is in the top ten. The sequencing here drew on CD4+ T cells sorted from PBMCs, taken on the day of the yellow fever booster vaccination. These receptors were taken from a man under 40 who received the YFV17D yellow fever vaccine. The CDR3 runs from the conserved cysteine through the conserved F or W. The order of the fields is V gene, D gene, clone size, J gene, CDR3 DNA, CDR3 protein. D genes are given only for firm matches. A clone size is listed for some rows: how often the clone was seen (once, few, many), or a class if it is expanded.

V gene: TRBV20-1
D gene: TRBD2
clone size: few
J gene: TRBJ2-4
CDR3 DNA: TGCAGTGCTAGAGGTGGGAGCGGGAGGGCGGAAAACATTCAGTACTTC
CDR3 protein: CSARGGSGRAENIQYF

V gene: TRBV29-1
D gene: NA
clone size: many
J gene: TRBJ2-7
CDR3 DNA: TGCAGCGTTGAGTACGGTTCTGGAAGCTACGAGCAGTACTTC
CDR3 protein: CSVEYGSGSYEQYF

V gene: TRBV7-2
D gene: NA
clone size: many
J gene: TRBJ2-3
CDR3 DNA: TGTGCCAGCAGCTTGGGCAGGAGCACAGATACGCAGTATTTT
CDR3 protein: CASSLGRSTDTQYF

V gene: TRBV15
D gene: NA
clone size: NA
J gene: TRBJ2-5
CDR3 DNA: TGTGCCACCAGCAGAGATCCGGGACCGGGTGGGCAAGAGACCCAGTACTTC
CDR3 protein: CATSRDPGPGGQETQYF

V gene: TRBV7-3
D gene: NA
clone size: many
J gene: TRBJ2-3
CDR3 DNA: TGTGCCAGCAGCTTAATGGGTGGGGGTGATACGCAGTATTTT
CDR3 protein: CASSLMGGGDTQYF

V gene: TRBV24-1
D gene: NA
clone size: few
J gene: TRBJ2-5
CDR3 DNA: TGTGCCACCAGTGACCCCGGGACGCCAGCGACCCAGTACTTC
CDR3 protein: CATSDPGTPATQYF

V gene: TRBV7-2
D gene: NA
clone size: many
J gene: TRBJ2-7
CDR3 DNA: TGTGCCAGCAGCTTAGTCGGACAGTCCGCTTACGAGCAGTACTTC
CDR3 protein: CASSLVGQSAYEQYF

V gene: TRBV5-6
D gene: NA
clone size: few
J gene: TRBJ2-7
CDR3 DNA: TGTGCCAGCAGCTTAGGCCAGGTCCGACTCTACGAGCAGTACTTC
CDR3 protein: CASSLGQVRLYEQYF

V gene: TRBV20-1
D gene: TRBD1
clone size: few
J gene: TRBJ2-7
CDR3 DNA: TGCAGTGCTACAGGACAGGGGGGCCCCTACGAGCAGTACTTC
CDR3 protein: CSATGQGGPYEQYF

V gene: TRBV11-3
D gene: TRBD2
clone size: many
J gene: TRBJ2-2
CDR3 DNA: TGTGCCAGCTCCGGGACTAGCGACACCGGGGAGCTGTTTTTT
CDR3 protein: CASSGTSDTGELFF

V gene: TRBV6-2/TRBV6-3
D gene: NA
clone size: few
J gene: TRBJ2-2
CDR3 DNA: TGTGCCAGCAGCGACGGGGGCCCGAGCACCGGGGAGCTGTTTTTT
CDR3 protein: CASSDGGPSTGELFF

V gene: TRBV20-1
D gene: TRBD1
clone size: NA
J gene: TRBJ2-5
CDR3 DNA: TGCAGTGCTCAGGCAGGGGGCTCCCAAGAGACCCAGTACTTC
CDR3 protein: CSAQAGGSQETQYF

V gene: TRBV7-9
D gene: NA
clone size: many
J gene: TRBJ2-7
CDR3 DNA: TGCGCCAGCAGTCCCCACGAGCAGTACTTC
CDR3 protein: CASSPHEQYF

V gene: TRBV29-1
D gene: NA
clone size: few
J gene: TRBJ2-2
CDR3 DNA: TGCAGCGTGATGGGACTTCCCACCGGGGAGCTGTTTTTT
CDR3 protein: CSVMGLPTGELFF